The present TCR beta chain was sequenced within a study of blood T cells in healthy people across ages. Notes on the study in general: Changes seen in expanded clonotypes were possibly confounded by donor CMV status left unknown.

This clonotype was observed a handful of times. Its antigen is not known. It was with a sample-barcoded 5' primer and a J-beta primer mix that a second PCR of roughly 6 to 12 cycles was run. TCRdb re-analysed the 5' RACE reads in MiXCR, keeping a single row per CDR3 protein. The table records roughly 1,100,000 distinct CDR3 sequences, almost 25% of them present only once. Peripheral blood from each donor was collected in a volume of 9.5 to 10 milliliters. V lost 5 bases and J 0 bases, leaving 14 bases between the germline ends. The CDR3 is made up of 16 amino acids. Germline loops: CDR1 SGHRS, CDR2 YFSETQ. The sample was also reused in another study, on T cells of mothers and their children. That paper states: There were no persistent microchimeric T cell clones detected.

This clonotype originated in a girl aged 2 to 10 in good health. Sequencing was performed on blood. The gene calls are TRBV5-1 and TRBJ2-2; TRBD2 is a possible D gene (5 bases). The CDR3 DNA follows: TGCGCCAGCAGGGGGTATGAAGCGGCGAACACCGGGGAGCTGTTTTTT. Its translation is CASRGYEAANTGELFF.